Shown below are 7 T cell receptor beta chains from a single sample sequenced in a study of blood T cells in healthy people across ages. Together with a sample-barcoded 5' primer, a J-beta primer mix was included in a second PCR lasting about 7 to 11 cycles. TCRdb passed the 5' RACE reads through MiXCR, listing each CDR3 protein once. The sample holds about 1.8 million distinct CDR3 sequences, around half seen once. What was sequenced was blood. Every receptor here comes from a woman aged 40 to 50 in good health.

This clonotype was counted at least ten times. V gene TRBV10-3 combines with J gene TRBJ2-5; either TRBD1 or TRBD2 may fit D (5 bases each). CDR1 and CDR2 from the germline V gene are ENHRY and SYGVKD. Trimming left V 5 bases short and J 2 bases short, with 9 bases between. The CDR3 covers 13 residues. The CDR3 sequence: CAISWGGQETQYF. As DNA, the CDR3 is TGTGCCATCAGTTGGGGCGGGCAAGAGACCCAGTACTTC.

The V call is TRBV5-1, the J call TRBJ2-5; weak D call: TRBD2 (6 bases). Germline CDR1 and CDR2: SGHRS and YFSETQ. The germline V and J ends were trimmed by 2 bases and 1 base, with 12 bases remaining between them. CDR3 size: 15 residues. In DNA form, the CDR3 reads TGCGCCAGCAGCTTTCAGCCGACTAGCCAAGAGACCCAGTACTTC. Translating it yields CASSFQPTSQETQYF.

The chain couples TRBV6-2 or TRBV6-3 to TRBJ2-3, with 10 nucleotides matching TRBD1. This CDR3 region has 14 residues. The germline CDR1 and CDR2 sequences are MNHEY and SVGEGT. V lost 10 bases and J lost 1; bases outside the gene matches: 5. The CDR3 DNA sequence: TGTGCCACCTCCGGGACAGGGGGCACAGATACGCAGTATTTT. Amino acid sequence: CATSGTGGTDTQYF.

V gene TRBV18 combines with J gene TRBJ2-1; D might be TRBD2 (5 bases). Trimming removed 6 bases from V and 6 bases from J, with 18 bases in between. CDR3 length equals 15 residues. Per germline, CDR1 KGHSH and CDR2 LQKENI. The CDR3: CASSRSDTTGNEQFF. The CDR3, as DNA: TGTGCCAGCTCCCGTAGCGACACGACGGGCAATGAGCAGTTCTTC.

This clonotype was seen more than once but under ten times. The V gene is TRBV20-1, the J gene TRBJ1-6; D gene ambiguous. Trimming stripped 6 bases from V and 4 bases from J, with 16 bases between. In germline, CDR1 is DFQATT, CDR2 SNEGSKA (reference sequence). The CDR3 is 15 residues long. CDR3 DNA: TGCAGTGCGACCCTCCGCGGGGAATATAATTCACCCCTCCACTTT. Translating it yields CSATLRGEYNSPLHF.

The genes are TRBV12-3 or TRBV12-4 and TRBJ1-2, with D tentatively TRBD1 (6 bases). CDR3 length: 14 residues. V shed 6 bases and J shed 0 bases, with 11 bases lying between them. The DNA for the CDR3 is TGTGCCAGCAGCGACAGGCCAACTAACTATGGCTACACCTTC. It is translated as CASSDRPTNYGYTF.

This chain connects TRBV21-1 to TRBJ2-7; the table's D gene call, TRBD1, was not cross checked with the DNA. TRBV21-1 is described as a pseudogene. The CDR3 has 15 amino acids. CDR3 region: CASSKAGTGGDGQYF. Written as DNA, the CDR3 is TGTGCCAGCAGCAAAGCCGGGACAGGGGGAGACGGGCAGTACTTC.